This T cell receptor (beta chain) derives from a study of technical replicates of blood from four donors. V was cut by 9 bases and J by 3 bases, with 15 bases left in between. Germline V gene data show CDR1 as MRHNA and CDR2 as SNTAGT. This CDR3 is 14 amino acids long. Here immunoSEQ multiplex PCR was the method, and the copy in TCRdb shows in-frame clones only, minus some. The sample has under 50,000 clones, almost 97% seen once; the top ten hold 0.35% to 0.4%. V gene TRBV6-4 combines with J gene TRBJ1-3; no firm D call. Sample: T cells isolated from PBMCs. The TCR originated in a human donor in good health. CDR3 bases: TGTGCCAGGAGGTATCGGAGATGTGGAAACACCATATATTTT. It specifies CARRYRRCGNTIYF.